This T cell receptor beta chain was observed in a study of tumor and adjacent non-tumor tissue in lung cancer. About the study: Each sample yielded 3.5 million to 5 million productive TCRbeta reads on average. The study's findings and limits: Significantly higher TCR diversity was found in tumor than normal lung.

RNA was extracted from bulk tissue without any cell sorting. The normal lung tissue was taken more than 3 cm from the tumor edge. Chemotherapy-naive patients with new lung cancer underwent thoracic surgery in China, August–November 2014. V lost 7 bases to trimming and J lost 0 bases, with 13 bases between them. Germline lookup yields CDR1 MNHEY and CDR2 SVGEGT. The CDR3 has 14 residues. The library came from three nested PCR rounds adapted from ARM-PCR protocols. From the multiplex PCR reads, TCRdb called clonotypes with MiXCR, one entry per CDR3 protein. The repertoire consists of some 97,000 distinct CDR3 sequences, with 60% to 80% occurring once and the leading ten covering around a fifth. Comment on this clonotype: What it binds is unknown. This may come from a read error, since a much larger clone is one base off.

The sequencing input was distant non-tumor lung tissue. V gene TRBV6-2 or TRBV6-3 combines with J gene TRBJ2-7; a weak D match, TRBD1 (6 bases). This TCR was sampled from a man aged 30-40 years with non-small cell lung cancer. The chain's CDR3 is CASTQPGASYEQYF. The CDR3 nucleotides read TGTGCCAGCACCCAACCAGGGGCCTCCTACGAGCAGTACTTC.